The subject of this entry is one T cell receptor beta chain. Its antigen is as yet unknown. Time point reported: week 23, last vaccination. Vaccine doses each comprised 300 ug of mutant IDH1 20-mer peptide, with topical imiquimod. These data belong to a study of a mutant IDH1 vaccine in newly diagnosed glioma. Study summary: Weeks 1, 3, 5, 7, 11, 15, 19 and 23 were when patients received their eight vaccinations. Previous treatment comprised radiotherapy, temozolomide, or both, mostly both. Study observations and caveats: In 85% to 95% of patients, immune responses induced by the vaccine occurred.

Germline CDR1 is MNHNS and CDR2 is SASEGT. The CDR3 extends over 15 amino acids. Trimming took 1 base from V and 8 from J; bases not matched to a gene: 2. This table comes from immunoSEQ multiplex PCR, and its TCRdb copy is limited to in-frame clones, with some not included. The sample contains around 40,000 clones, over 70% of which appear only once. The source of this sequence is a woman in her 40s with glioma. Some clones in this sample may be carry-over from other donors' samples. Source: PBMCs, taken from a glioma patient whose treatment included an IDH1 peptide vaccine. The V call is TRBV6-1, the J call TRBJ1-4; 12 nucleotides match TRBD1. The CDR3 DNA reads TGTGCCAGCAGTGAAGGCGGGACAGGGGGCGAAAAACTGTTTTTT. This gives the protein CASSEGGTGGEKLFF.